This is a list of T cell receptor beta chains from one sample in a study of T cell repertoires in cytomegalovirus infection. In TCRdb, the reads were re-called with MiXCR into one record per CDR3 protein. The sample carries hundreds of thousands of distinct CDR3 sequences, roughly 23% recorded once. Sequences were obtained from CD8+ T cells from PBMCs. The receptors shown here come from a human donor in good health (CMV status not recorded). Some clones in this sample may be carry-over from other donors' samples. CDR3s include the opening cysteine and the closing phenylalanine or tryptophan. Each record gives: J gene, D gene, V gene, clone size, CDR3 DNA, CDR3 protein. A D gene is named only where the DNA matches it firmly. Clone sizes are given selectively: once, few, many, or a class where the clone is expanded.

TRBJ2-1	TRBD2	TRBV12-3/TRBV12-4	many	TGTGCCAGCAGTTTTCTCCCACTAGCGGGGGGCCTTACTTACAATGAGCAGTTCTTC	CASSFLPLAGGLTYNEQFF
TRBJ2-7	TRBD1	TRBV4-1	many	TGCGCCAGCAGCCTCGGGACAGGGGAATTGGACGAGCAGTACTTC	CASSLGTGELDEQYF
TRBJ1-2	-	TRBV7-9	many	TGTGCCAGCAGCTTGGGACTGGAGTATGGCTACACCTTC	CASSLGLEYGYTF
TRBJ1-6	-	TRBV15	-	TGTGCCACCAGCAGAGATACGCTCATCTCCTATAATTCACCCCTCCACTTT	CATSRDTLISYNSPLHF
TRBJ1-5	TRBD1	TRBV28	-	TGTGCCAGCAGTCCACAGGGGGCGGGGGGTCAGCCCCAGCATTTT	CASSPQGAGGQPQHF
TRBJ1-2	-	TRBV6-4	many	TGTGCCAGCAGTGTTTCCTCGGACAATCCTAACTATGGCTACACCTTC	CASSVSSDNPNYGYTF
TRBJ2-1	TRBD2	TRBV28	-	TGTGCCTTGGGACTAGCGCCCTACAATGAGCAGTTCTTC	CALGLAPYNEQFF
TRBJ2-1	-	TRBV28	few	TGTGCCAGCAGCTTGAGGGCGGGGGCGACATGGTTTGAGCAGTTCTTC	CASSLRAGATWFEQFF
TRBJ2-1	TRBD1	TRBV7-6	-	TGTGCCAGCAGCTCCGGGACAGGGGGGCCGCAGTTCTTC	CASSSGTGGPQFF
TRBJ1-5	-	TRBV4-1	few	TGCGCCAGCAGCCAAGATCTGGGCAGTTATCAGCCCCAGCATTTT	CASSQDLGSYQPQHF
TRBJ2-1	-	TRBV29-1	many	TGCAGCGTTGCAGGGGTCCCCTACAATGAGCAGTTCTTC	CSVAGVPYNEQFF
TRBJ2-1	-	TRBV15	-	TGTGCCACCAGCAGAGAGTTAGACAGATCCTACAATGAGCAGTTCTTC	CATSRELDRSYNEQFF
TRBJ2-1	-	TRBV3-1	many	TGTGCCAGCAGCCAAGGGTTCAGCGGACAAAACAATGAGCAGTTCTTC	CASSQGFSGQNNEQFF
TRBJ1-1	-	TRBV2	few	TGTGCCAGCAGTGAACTTGGTTCCCTGTCTGAAGCTTTCTTT	CASSELGSLSEAFF
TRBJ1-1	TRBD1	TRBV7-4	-	TGTGCCAGCAGCCCCGGGACAGGGGAAACTGAAGCTTTCTTT	CASSPGTGETEAFF
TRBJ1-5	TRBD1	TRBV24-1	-	TGTGCCACAAGTGGTGCAGGGGGCGATCAGCCCCAGCATTTT	CATSGAGGDQPQHF